A single sample is the source of the 13 T cell receptor beta chains below, sequenced in a study of molecular identifiers for immune sequencing clone quantification. TCRdb analysed the PCR reads with MiXCR anew, one entry per CDR3 protein. The sample yields approximately 90,000 distinct CDR3 sequences, 24% seen once. The sample taken for sequencing was naive CD8+ T cells from blood, with Jurkat cell RNA spiked in. The subset here: FACS-sorted CD8+CD4-CCR7+CD45RA+ naive T cells. These receptors were taken from a human donor in good health. Some libraries in this study had Jurkat cell RNA spiked in.

The table lists this clonotype with many counts. The V call is TRBV20-1, the J call TRBJ2-7; no clear D gene. V was clipped by 1 base and J by 0 bases, with 4 bases between them. CDR3 length: 12 amino acids. Looked up from germline, CDR1 is DFQATT and CDR2 is SNEGSKA (reference sequence). CDR3 amino acids: CSARGSSYEQYF. The CDR3 DNA reads as TGCAGTGCTAGAGGCAGCTCCTACGAGCAGTACTTC.

Comments on this clonotype: One end of the junction varies from germline; a read error may be responsible. The gene calls are TRBV11-2 and TRBJ2-7, with 8 bases identical to TRBD1. This CDR3 has 13 residues. Germline CDR1 and CDR2: SGHAT and FQNNGV. CDR3 DNA sequence: TGTGCCGGCAGTACAGGGGGCTCCTACGAGCAGTACTTC. Its translation is CAGSTGGSYEQYF.

This clonotype was counted many times. The rearrangement joins TRBV27 to TRBJ1-1; TRBD1 matches 9 bases. CDR1 and CDR2 (germline): MNHEY, SMNVEV (reference sequence). CDR3 length: 14 residues. V lost 2 bases and J lost 5; bases outside the gene matches: 3. Written as DNA, the CDR3 is TGTGCCAGCAGTTTAGGGACAGGGTTGACTGAAGCTTTCTTT. Translated: CASSLGTGLTEAFF.

This clonotype was observed a handful of times. The chain links TRBV12-3 or TRBV12-4 to TRBJ1-6, with D perhaps TRBD1 (5 bases). V was cut by 5 bases and J by 14 bases, with 16 bases left in between. The CDR3 has 13 amino acids. As DNA, the CDR3 is TGTGCCAGCAGTGGTCCGGGGGTTAATACCCTCCACTTT. Its translation: CASSGPGVNTLHF.

This clonotype was seen at least ten times. This rearrangement joins TRBV10-2 to TRBJ1-5, with 9 bases fitting TRBD1. There are 19 residues in the CDR3. J gave up 1 base and V 4 bases, and 14 bases lay outside the gene matches. In germline, CDR1 is WSHSY, CDR2 SAAADI. CDR3 nucleotides: TGCGCCAGCAGTGCCACCCGGACAGGGGATCATTCGAGCAATCAGCCCCAGCATTTT. Encoded protein: CASSATRTGDHSSNQPQHF.

The rearrangement links TRBV19 to TRBJ2-7, with TRBD1 matching over 7 bases. The junction had 9 bases not matched to a gene; V was cut back by 5 bases and J by 2 bases. Germline V gene sequence: CDR1 LNHDA, CDR2 SQIVND (reference sequence). The CDR3 length is 15 residues. CDR3 nucleotides: TGTGCCAGTAGTCATGCGGACAGGTCCACCTACGAGCAGTACTTC. It codes for CASSHADRSTYEQYF.

This clonotype has a handful of counts. One end of the junction varies from germline; a read error may be responsible. This chain uses TRBV12-5 with TRBJ1-3; no clear D. Germline V gene sequence: CDR1 LGHNT, CDR2 FRNRAP. The CDR3 consists of 18 residues. CDR3 amino acids: CASGLAITSGNSGNTTYF. CDR3 sequence (DNA): TGTGCTAGTGGTTTGGCCATTACCTCAGGAAACTCTGGAAACACCACATATTTT.

This clonotype was observed at least ten times. CDR3 sequence: CASSLEGQAGEAFF. CDR3 nucleotides: TGTGCCAGCAGCTTAGAAGGACAGGCCGGAGAAGCTTTCTTT. The chain links TRBV7-6 to TRBJ1-1; the match to TRBD1 covers 7 bases. The germline V gene has CDR1 SGHVS and CDR2 FNYEAQ. The CDR3 loop spans 14 amino acids. V shed 1 base, J shed 8 bases, and the junction held 7 bases outside the gene matches. The whole variable domain, remainder taken from reference TRBV7-6 and TRBJ1-1, is GAGVSQSPRYKVTKRGQDVALRCDPISGHVSLYWYRQALGQGPEFLTYFNYEAQQDKSGLPNDRFSAERPEGSISTLTIQRTEQRDSAMYRCASSLEGQAGEAFFGQGTRLTVV.

Points on this clonotype: The germline gene is not matched at one end of the junction; a read error may be the cause. The chain has TRBV6-6 and TRBJ2-5, with a tentative D call TRBD2 (6 bases). This CDR3 has 15 residues. The germline gives CDR1 MNHNY, CDR2 SVGAGI (reference sequence). CDR3 in DNA: TGTGCCAGCAGTTACTCGATGGGGGGAGAAGAGCCCCAGTACTTC. Translated, it gives CASSYSMGGEEPQYF.

The gene calls are TRBV12-3 or TRBV12-4 and TRBJ2-7, with D perhaps matching TRBD2 (5 bases). Trimming left V 8 bases short and J 2 bases short, with 13 bases between. CDR3 length equals 13 residues. CDR3 loop: CASGTTNPYEQYF. The CDR3 region has the DNA TGTGCCAGCGGTACGACTAACCCCTACGAGCAGTACTTC.

In its sample, this clonotype was seen many times. The V and J genes are TRBV6-1 and TRBJ2-7, with 9 bases lining up with TRBD1. Looked up from germline, CDR1 is MNHNS and CDR2 is SASEGT. The CDR3 contains 14 residues. V dropped 8 bases and J dropped 2; count of bases not matched to a gene: 7. The CDR3 bases are TGTGCCAGCGTGGGGAGACAGGGGGCCTACGAGCAGTACTTC. It is translated as CASVGRQGAYEQYF.

Only a few counts were recorded for this clonotype. The V call is TRBV30, the J call TRBJ2-3; TRBD1 might be the D (5 bases). CDR1 and CDR2 from the germline V gene are GTSNPN and SVGIG (reference sequence). This CDR3 spans 17 amino acids. V lost 1 base, J lost 2 bases, and 19 bases lay in between. The CDR3 here is CAWSGTPQPGYTDTQYF. The CDR3, as DNA: TGTGCCTGGAGTGGGACACCTCAACCAGGGTACACAGATACGCAGTATTTT.

A remark on this clonotype: A read error may account for a junction end that differs from germline. CDR3: CTSSSDRQGWTEAFF. CDR3 in DNA: TGTACCAGCAGCTCCGACCGACAGGGCTGGACTGAAGCTTTCTTT. The J gene is TRBJ1-1, the V gene TRBV7-8, with 7 bases lining up with TRBD1. In germline, CDR1 is SGHVS, CDR2 FQNEAQ. This CDR3 contains 15 residues.